This T cell receptor beta chain originates from a study of blood T cell repertoires in COVID-19 (dated by TCRdb to 2018 to 2020). For the study in its entirety: Samples from collaborators originated in the United States, Italy and Spain and spanned both the acute and convalescent phases of COVID-19. The samples were drawn from two sources: the first 160 participants of the ongoing ImmuneRACE study, and 1,000 to 1,500 subjects contributed by 6 global collaborators. Where HLA class I and class II types were available, the types were taken from metadata supplied by the sample provider, not from assay-based typing. The material from the prospective study consisted of cDNA or gDNA derived from T cells, B-cell-depleted T cells, or PBMCs. The sample metadata nearly always contained a de-identified subject ID, COVID-19 status, age in years and sex. Subjects who had been exposed to COVID-19, were actively infected with it, or had recovered from it provided the deeply sampled blood TCRbeta repertoires that made up the dataset. The repertoires were released in a freely available public database intended as a resource for research on the immune response to SARS-CoV-2. Findings and caveats that apply to the study as a whole: The amount of clinical and demographic metadata varied by source and participant and was provided uncurated.

CDR1 MNHNS and CDR2 SASEGT were looked up in the germline V gene. From its cysteine to its phenylalanine, the CDR3 spans 12 amino acids. Of the read, only the CDR3 DNA is kept; its 36 bases are in frame from base 1. V is cut by 3 bases and J by 4 bases, and the space between the germline ends is 6 bases. Collaborating institutions collected whole blood in K2EDTA tubes following their own protocols. For TCRbeta analysis, collaborator samples were shipped as frozen whole blood, as isolated PBMCs, or as DNA extracted from either sample type. Comments on this clone: What this receptor recognizes is not known. Per-base qualities were not stored, and no clone one base away is much larger.

TCRbeta CDR3 regions were amplified from genomic DNA using the immunoSEQ Assay, a bias-controlled multiplex PCR. For the original study's pipeline: Within the assay, amplification of reference gene primers was used to estimate how many nucleated cells each sample contained. To quantify the absolute abundance of each unique TCRbeta CDR3 rearrangement, sequence reads were collapsed and filtered. For each sample, productive Simpson clonality was calculated as the square root of Simpson's diversity index over productive rearrangements. TCRdb limited this immuneACCESS table to in-frame rearrangements with V and J called. A share of clones is missing; checked studies link under half to unresolved V genes, and the rest is unexplained. From that table come the V and J calls and clone size; the DNA was used to work out D and trimming. This sample has approximately 73,000 clones in its table, and approximately 77% of those were observed once. Of the sample, more than 0.7% falls within the top ten clones.

This TCR derives from a woman between 65 and 79 years old with acute or convalescent COVID-19. The rearranged segments are TRBV6-1 and TRBJ1-1; no D gene can be assigned with confidence. Sequenced: peripheral blood. The CDR3 reads CASSEYGTEAFF. The bases read TGTGCCAGCAGTGAGTACGGCACTGAAGCTTTCTTT.